The source of this T cell receptor beta chain is a study of PD-L1 blockade in urothelial cancer. The repertoire was sequenced with immunoSEQ multiplex PCR; TCRdb's copy has only in-frame clones and lacks some. The sample records about 51,000 clones, around 90% being singletons. Time point reported: peripheral blood 6 weeks after treatment start. Each patient presented with locally advanced or metastatic urothelial carcinoma. Study-wide points: Enhanced expansion of tumor-associated blood clones at 3 weeks characterized durable-benefit patients.

Note on this clone: The antigen is undetermined.

V shed 6 bases, J shed 5 bases, and the junction held 6 bases outside the gene matches. The CDR3 is 14 residues long. Per the germline V gene, CDR1 is SGHTA and CDR2 is FQGTGA. This clonotype was sampled from a man aged 55-75 years with urothelial cancer. This chain links TRBV7-3 with TRBJ2-2; 7 nucleotides align to TRBD1. The sequencing here drew on PBMCs, taken around atezolizumab (anti-PD-L1) treatment. In DNA, the CDR3 is TGTGCCAGCAGGTCCGGGACAGAGACCGGGGAGCTGTTTTTT. The encoded protein is CASRSGTETGELFF.